This T cell receptor beta chain was obtained from a study of blood T cell repertoires in COVID-19. Overall study: T cells, B-cell-depleted T cells, or PBMCs supplied cDNA or gDNA.

In Cohort 3, a recovered donor had either two negative PCRs, clearance, or symptom resolution. TCRdb's table, derived via immunoSEQ multiplex PCR, lists solely in-frame clones and lacks some. The sample comprises under 200,000 clones, roughly 84% of which are singletons, and 18% rests with the top ten. Germline trimming cut 4 bases from V and 6 bases from J; bases unmatched to any gene: 9. Germline-derived CDR1 and CDR2 are SGHRS and YFSETQ. This CDR3 contains 16 residues. The specimen was PBMCs or T cells enriched from blood (not recorded which). The V call is TRBV5-1, the J call TRBJ2-3; 12 bases map to TRBD2. This TCR was recovered from a man between 60 and 70 years old who had recovered from COVID-19. The CDR3: CASSLGLAGPQDTQYF. The DNA for the CDR3 is TGCGCCAGCAGCCTTGGACTAGCGGGGCCGCAGGATACGCAGTATTTT. The full variable domain, with the rest looked up from reference TRBV5-1 and TRBJ2-3, is KAGVTQTPRYLIKTRGQQVTLSCSPISGHRSVSWYQQTPGQGLQFLFEYFSETQRNKGNFPGRFSGRQFSNSRSEMNVSTLELGDSALYLCASSLGLAGPQDTQYFGPGTRLTVL.